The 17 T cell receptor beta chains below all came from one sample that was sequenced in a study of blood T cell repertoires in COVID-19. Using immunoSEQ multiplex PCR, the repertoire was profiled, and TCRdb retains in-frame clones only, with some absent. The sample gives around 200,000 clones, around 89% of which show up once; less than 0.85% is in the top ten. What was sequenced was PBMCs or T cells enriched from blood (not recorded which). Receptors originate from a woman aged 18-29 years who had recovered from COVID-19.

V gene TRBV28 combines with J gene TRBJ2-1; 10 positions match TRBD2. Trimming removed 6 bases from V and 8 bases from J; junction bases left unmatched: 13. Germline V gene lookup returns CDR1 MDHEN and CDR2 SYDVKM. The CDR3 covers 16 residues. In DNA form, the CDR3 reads TGTGCCAGCAGACCTAGCGGGAGCCCCGGCGAGGATGAGCAGTTCTTC. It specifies CASRPSGSPGEDEQFF.

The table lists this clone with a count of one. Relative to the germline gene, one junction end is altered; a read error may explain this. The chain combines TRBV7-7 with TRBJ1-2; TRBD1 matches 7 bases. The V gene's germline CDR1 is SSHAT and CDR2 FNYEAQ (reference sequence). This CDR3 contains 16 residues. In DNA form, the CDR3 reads TGTGCTAGCAGCCCGGACGGGGACAGAGGGGTGTATGGCTACACCTTC. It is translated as CASSPDGDRGVYGYTF.

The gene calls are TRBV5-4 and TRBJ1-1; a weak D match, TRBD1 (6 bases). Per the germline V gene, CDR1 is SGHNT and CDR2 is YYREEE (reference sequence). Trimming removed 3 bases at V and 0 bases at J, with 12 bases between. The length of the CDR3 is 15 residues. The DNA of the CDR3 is TGTGCCAGCAGCTCATACAGGGCCCTGAACACTGAAGCTTTCTTT. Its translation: CASSSYRALNTEAFF.

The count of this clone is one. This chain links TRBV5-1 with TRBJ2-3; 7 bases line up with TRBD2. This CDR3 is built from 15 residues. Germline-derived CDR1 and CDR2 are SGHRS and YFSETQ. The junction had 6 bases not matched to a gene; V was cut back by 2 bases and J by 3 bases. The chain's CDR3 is CASSFGDGGTDTQYF. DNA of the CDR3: TGCGCCAGCAGCTTTGGGGACGGGGGGACAGATACGCAGTATTTT. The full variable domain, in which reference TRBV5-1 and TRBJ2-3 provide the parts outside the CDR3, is KAGVTQTPRYLIKTRGQQVTLSCSPISGHRSVSWYQQTPGQGLQFLFEYFSETQRNKGNFPGRFSGRQFSNSRSEMNVSTLELGDSALYLCASSFGDGGTDTQYFGPGTRLTVL.

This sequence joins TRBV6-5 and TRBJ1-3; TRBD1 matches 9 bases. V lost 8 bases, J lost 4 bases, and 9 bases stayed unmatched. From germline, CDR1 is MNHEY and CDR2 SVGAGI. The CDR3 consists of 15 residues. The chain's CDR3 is CASGRQGGSGNTIYF. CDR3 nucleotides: TGTGCCAGCGGACGACAGGGGGGATCGGGAAACACCATATATTTT.

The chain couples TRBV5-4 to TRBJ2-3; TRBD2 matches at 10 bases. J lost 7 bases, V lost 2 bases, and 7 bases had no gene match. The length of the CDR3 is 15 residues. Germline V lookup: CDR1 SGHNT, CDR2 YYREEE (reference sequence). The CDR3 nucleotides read TGTGCCAGCAGCTTCAGCGGGAGGGCCTTTTATACGCAGTATTTT. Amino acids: CASSFSGRAFYTQYF. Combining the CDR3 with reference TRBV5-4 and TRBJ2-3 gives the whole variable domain ETGVTQSPTHLIKTRGQQVTLRCSSQSGHNTVSWYQQALGQGPQFIFQYYREEENGRGNFPPRFSGLQFPNYSSELNVNALELDDSALYLCASSFSGRAFYTQYFGPGTRLTVL.

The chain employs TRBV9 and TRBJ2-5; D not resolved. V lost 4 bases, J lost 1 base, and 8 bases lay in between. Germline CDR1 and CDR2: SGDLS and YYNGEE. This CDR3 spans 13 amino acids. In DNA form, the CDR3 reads TGTGCCAGCAGCCCCCCGGGCCAAGAGACCCAGTACTTC. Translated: CASSPPGQETQYF.

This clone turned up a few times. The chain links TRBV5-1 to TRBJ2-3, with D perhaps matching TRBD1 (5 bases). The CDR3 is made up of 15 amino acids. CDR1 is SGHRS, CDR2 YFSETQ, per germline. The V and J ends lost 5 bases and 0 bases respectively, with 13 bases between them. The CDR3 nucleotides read TGCGCCAGCAGGGAACAGGTCTCTAGCACAGATACGCAGTATTTT. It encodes CASREQVSSTDTQYF.

The CDR3 nucleotides are TGTGCCAGCAGTGGGAGGACAGGGGGCCAGACCACTGGGGCCAACGTCCTGACTTTC. Residues: CASSGRTGGQTTGANVLTF. The chain links TRBV6-1 to TRBJ2-6; TRBD1 agrees at 11 bases. V shed 4 bases and J 2 bases; nucleotides not matched to a gene: 10. Germline lookup yields CDR1 MNHNS and CDR2 SASEGT. The CDR3 is 19 amino acids.

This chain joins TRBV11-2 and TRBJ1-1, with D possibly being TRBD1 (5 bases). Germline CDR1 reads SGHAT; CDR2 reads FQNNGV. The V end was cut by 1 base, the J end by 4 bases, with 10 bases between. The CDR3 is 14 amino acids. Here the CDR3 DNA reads TGTGCCAGCAGCTTAGTGCCAGGGCTCACTGAAGCTTTCTTT. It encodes CASSLVPGLTEAFF.

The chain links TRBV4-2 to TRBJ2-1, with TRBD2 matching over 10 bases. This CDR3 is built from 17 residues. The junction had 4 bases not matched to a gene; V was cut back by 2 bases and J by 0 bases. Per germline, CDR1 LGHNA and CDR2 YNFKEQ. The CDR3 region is CASSQRASGSSYNEQFF. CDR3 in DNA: TGTGCCAGCAGCCAACGGGCTAGCGGGAGCTCCTACAATGAGCAGTTCTTC.

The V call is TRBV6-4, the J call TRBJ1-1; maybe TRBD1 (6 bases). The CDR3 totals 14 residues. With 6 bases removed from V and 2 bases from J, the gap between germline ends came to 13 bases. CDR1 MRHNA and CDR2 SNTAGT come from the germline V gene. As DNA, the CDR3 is TGTGCCAGCAGCGAAGGGACACCTAACACTGAAGCTTTCTTT. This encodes CASSEGTPNTEAFF.

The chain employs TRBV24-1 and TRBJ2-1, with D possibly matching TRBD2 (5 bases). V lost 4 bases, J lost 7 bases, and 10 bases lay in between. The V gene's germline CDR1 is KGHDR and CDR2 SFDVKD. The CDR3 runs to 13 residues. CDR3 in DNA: TGTGCCACCAGTGACCAGGACTGGAATGAGCAGTTCTTC. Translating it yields CATSDQDWNEQFF.

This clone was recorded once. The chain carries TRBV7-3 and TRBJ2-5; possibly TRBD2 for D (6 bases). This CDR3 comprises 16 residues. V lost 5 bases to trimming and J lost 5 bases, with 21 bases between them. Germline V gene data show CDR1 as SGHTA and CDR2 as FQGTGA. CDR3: CASSNRGTLSVETQYF. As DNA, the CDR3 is TGTGCCAGCAGCAATAGAGGGACTTTAAGTGTCGAGACCCAGTACTTC.

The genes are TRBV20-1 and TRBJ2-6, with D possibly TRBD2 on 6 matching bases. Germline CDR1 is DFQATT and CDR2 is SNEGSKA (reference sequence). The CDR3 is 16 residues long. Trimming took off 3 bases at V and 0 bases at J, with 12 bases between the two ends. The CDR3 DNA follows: TGCAGTGCTAGTTTCGGGGGACCCTCTGGGGCCAACGTCCTGACTTTC. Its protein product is CSASFGGPSGANVLTF.

In nucleotides, the CDR3 is TGTGCCTGGAGGGGCCGGTCCAGAACTAGCGGGAGCTACGAGCAGTACTTC. Translating gives CAWRGRSRTSGSYEQYF. V is TRBV30 and J is TRBJ2-7, with TRBD2 identical over 11 bases. The germline V gene has CDR1 GTSNPN and CDR2 SVGIG (reference sequence). CDR3 length equals 17 residues. The V gene end was trimmed by 3 bases and the J gene end by 3 bases; junction bases not matched to a gene: 13.

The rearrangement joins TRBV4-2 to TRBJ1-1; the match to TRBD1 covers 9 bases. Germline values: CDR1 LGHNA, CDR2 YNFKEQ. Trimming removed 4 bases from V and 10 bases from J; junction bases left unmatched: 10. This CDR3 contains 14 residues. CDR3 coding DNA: TGTGCCAGCAGCCTTACAGGGGGCAGATCTGGAGCTTTCTTT. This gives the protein CASSLTGGRSGAFF.